The 18 T cell receptor beta chains given below trace back to one sample, sequenced in a study of shared clonotypes between healthy human individuals. Only in-frame clones appear in the TCRdb table, and some are missing; sequencing was by immunoSEQ multiplex PCR. The top ten hold more than 0.35% of the sample, which has fewer than 2.5 million clones, more than 85% seen once. The sequencing sample was made of naive CD4+ T cells from PBMCs. The subset was: CD45RA+ positively selected. These receptors came from a man younger than 35 in good health. Some clones in this sample may be carry-over from other donors' samples.

The CDR3 sequence: CASSMGVGRGPRNTEAFF. The CDR3 DNA reads as TGTGCCAGTAGTATGGGGGTAGGTAGGGGACCCAGGAACACTGAAGCTTTCTTT. The J gene is TRBJ1-1, the V gene TRBV19; D might be TRBD1 (5 bases). The germline gives CDR1 LNHDA, CDR2 SQIVND (reference sequence). Trimming removed 3 bases at V and 1 base at J, with 21 bases between. This CDR3 has 18 amino acids.

For this clone: The sample has other DNA sequences that encode this CDR3 too. CDR3 residues: CASSPPSGRGETQYF. The CDR3 coding sequence is TGTGCCAGCTCACCCCCCAGCGGGAGGGGGGAGACCCAGTACTTC. The V call is TRBV18, the J call TRBJ2-5; 10 bases line up with TRBD2. The CDR3 spans 15 residues. The germline CDR1 and CDR2 sequences are KGHSH and LQKENI. The junction had 6 bases not matched to a gene; V was cut back by 3 bases and J by 5 bases.

The chain combines TRBV29-1 with TRBJ2-1; 9 nucleotides line up with TRBD1. The CDR3 is made up of 14 amino acids. CDR1 is SQVTM, CDR2 ANQGSEA, per germline. Germline trimming cut 6 bases from V and 6 bases from J; bases unmatched to any gene: 9. Here the CDR3 DNA reads TGCAGCGTGGTACAGGGGGCTCGGGTCAATGAGCAGTTCTTC. This translates into CSVVQGARVNEQFF.

CDR3 sequence: CASSLLRERRGEQFF. CDR3 sequence (DNA): TGTGCCAGCAGCTTATTGCGGGAGCGACGGGGCGAGCAGTTCTTC. The genes are TRBV7-6 and TRBJ2-1; 7 bases agree with TRBD2. The junction had 11 bases not matched to a gene; V was cut back by 2 bases and J by 10 bases. The CDR3 is made up of 15 amino acids. Germline V gives CDR1 SGHVS, CDR2 FNYEAQ.

This chain connects TRBV6-1 to TRBJ2-4, with 7 bases fitting TRBD1. CDR1 and CDR2 (germline): MNHNS, SASEGT. The CDR3 loop spans 13 amino acids. Trimming cost V 2 bases and J 9 bases; bases outside gene matches: 4. The CDR3 region has the DNA TGTGCCAGCAGTGAATCCGCAGGGGGCATTCAGTACTTC. Translated: CASSESAGGIQYF.

For this clone: The same CDR3 also results from other DNA sequences found in this sample. This chain uses TRBV28 with TRBJ1-5; weak D call: TRBD1 (6 bases). With 1 base removed from V and 2 bases from J, the gap between germline ends came to 6 bases. CDR1 is MDHEN and CDR2 is SYDVKM in the germline V gene. This CDR3 is built from 14 residues. CDR3 DNA: TGTGCCAGCAGTTTATCAGGGGGCAATCAGCCCCAGCATTTT. The encoded protein is CASSLSGGNQPQHF.

This chain joins TRBV9 and TRBJ2-7; TRBD2 agrees at 11 bases. V shed 3 bases, J shed 6 bases, and the junction held 8 bases outside the gene matches. The CDR3 is 15 residues long. Looked up from germline, CDR1 is SGDLS and CDR2 is YYNGEE. CDR3 loop: CASSGLAGGLGEQYF. The CDR3 region has the DNA TGTGCCAGCAGCGGCCTAGCGGGAGGCCTGGGCGAGCAGTACTTC.

This chain links TRBV19 with TRBJ2-2; the D is unclear. Trimming took 2 bases from V and 4 from J, leaving 8 bases between them. This CDR3 has 14 amino acids. Germline V gene sequence: CDR1 LNHDA, CDR2 SQIVND (reference sequence). The CDR3 sequence: CASSILKGTGELFF. The CDR3 DNA reads TGTGCCAGTAGTATACTCAAGGGCACCGGGGAGCTGTTTTTT. The complete variable domain, with remaining parts taken from reference TRBV19 and TRBJ2-2, reads DGGITQSPKYLFRKEGQNVTLSCEQNLNHDAMYWYRQDPGQGLRLIYYSQIVNDFQKGDIAEGYSVSREKKESFPLTVTSAQKNPTAFYLCASSILKGTGELFFGEGSRLTVL.

The chain uses TRBV5-1 and TRBJ2-6, with D perhaps matching TRBD2 (5 bases). CDR1 is SGHRS and CDR2 is YFSETQ in the germline V gene. The CDR3 length is 19 residues. Trimming removed 2 bases from V and 1 base from J, with 19 bases in between. In DNA form, the CDR3 reads TGCGCCAGCAGCTTCGGGCTAGCCGGAGTCAGGTCTGGGGCCAACGTCCTGACTTTC. Protein product: CASSFGLAGVRSGANVLTF. The full variable domain, its missing parts supplied by reference TRBV5-1 and TRBJ2-6, is KAGVTQTPRYLIKTRGQQVTLSCSPISGHRSVSWYQQTPGQGLQFLFEYFSETQRNKGNFPGRFSGRQFSNSRSEMNVSTLELGDSALYLCASSFGLAGVRSGANVLTFGAGSRLTVL.

This clone was observed a handful of times. This chain joins TRBV7-8 and TRBJ1-1; D is uncertain. This CDR3 has 12 amino acids. Germline CDR1 SGHVS, CDR2 FQNEAQ. V dropped 3 bases and J dropped 2 bases, with 4 bases sitting between them. CDR3 residues: CASSFVNTEAFF. The CDR3 nucleotides read TGTGCCAGCAGCTTCGTTAACACTGAAGCTTTCTTT.

This clone showed up just once. The J gene is TRBJ2-2, the V gene TRBV7-9; D assignment may be TRBD1 or TRBD2 (6 bases each). The V end was cut by 7 bases, the J end by 7 bases, with 13 bases between. Germline CDR1 reads SEHNR; CDR2 reads FQNEAQ (reference sequence). The CDR3 length is 13 residues. CDR3 nucleotides: TGTGCCAGCATCCGGGGGCAGGGCGGGGAGCTGTTTTTT. Protein product: CASIRGQGGELFF.

The CDR3 loop reads CASSSRGSNQPQHF. The CDR3 DNA reads as TGTGCCAGTAGTTCCCGGGGGAGCAATCAGCCCCAGCATTTT. This chain uses TRBV19 with TRBJ1-5; a possible D gene is TRBD1 (5 bases). V was clipped by 5 bases and J by 1 base, with 9 bases between them. Germline CDR1 and CDR2: LNHDA and SQIVND (reference sequence). The CDR3 length is 14 residues.

The rearrangement links TRBV5-6 to TRBJ2-1; 9 bases line up with TRBD1. The CDR3 loop spans 14 amino acids. The germline V gene encodes CDR1 SGHDT and CDR2 YYEEEE. Losses at the gene ends were 4 bases for V and 3 bases for J; bases not matched to a gene: 2. Written as DNA, the CDR3 is TGTGCCAGCAGCCCGGACAGGGGCTACAATGAGCAGTTCTTC. It is translated as CASSPDRGYNEQFF.

The V gene is TRBV28, the J gene TRBJ1-3, with unresolved D. Trimming left V 6 bases short and J 3 bases short, with 6 bases between. CDR3 length equals 12 residues. Germline CDR1 and CDR2: MDHEN and SYDVKM. DNA for the CDR3: TGTGCCAGCAGCATAGGTGGAAACACCATATATTTT. Translation gives CASSIGGNTIYF.

Remarks on this clone: Distinct nucleotide sequences in the sample also encode this CDR3. The chain links TRBV19 to TRBJ1-3; D is possibly TRBD1 (6 bases). The V gene's germline CDR1 is LNHDA and CDR2 SQIVND (reference sequence). The V end lost 7 bases, the J end lost 0 bases, and 10 bases lay between the germline ends. This CDR3 has 14 residues. CDR3 residues: CASTRGSSGNTIYF. The CDR3 bases are TGTGCCAGTACGAGGGGGAGCTCTGGAAACACCATATATTTT. The full variable domain, completed using reference TRBV19 and TRBJ1-3, is DGGITQSPKYLFRKEGQNVTLSCEQNLNHDAMYWYRQDPGQGLRLIYYSQIVNDFQKGDIAEGYSVSREKKESFPLTVTSAQKNPTAFYLCASTRGSSGNTIYFGEGSWLTVV.

V gene TRBV21-1 combines with J gene TRBJ2-7; the table's D call, TRBD2, has no DNA check behind it. TRBV21-1 represents a pseudogene. The CDR3 is 15 residues long. The CDR3 nucleotides are TGTGCCAGCAGCAAGACTAGCGAGAGACCATACGAGCAGTACTTC. Translation: CASSKTSERPYEQYF.

V usage is TRBV2 and J usage is TRBJ2-5; D not certain. From germline, CDR1 is SNHLY and CDR2 FYNNEI. The CDR3 loop spans 11 amino acids. V lost 7 bases, J lost 1 base, and 4 bases lay in between. CDR3 nucleotides: TGTGCCAGCACCCGCCAAGAGACCCAGTACTTC. Translation: CASTRQETQYF.

The chain couples TRBV9 to TRBJ2-5; D is possibly TRBD1 or TRBD2 (7 bases each). In germline, CDR1 is SGDLS, CDR2 YYNGEE. The CDR3 runs 13 residues. Trimming removed 4 bases from V and 5 bases from J, with 12 bases in between. The CDR3 sequence: CASSSRGGETQYF. The CDR3 nucleotides are TGTGCCAGCAGCTCCAGGGGGGGGGAGACCCAGTACTTC.